Following are 20 T cell receptor beta chains from one sample sequenced in a study of blood T cell repertoires in COVID-19. Only in-frame clones appear in the TCRdb table, and some are missing; sequencing was by immunoSEQ multiplex PCR. This repertoire shows about 210,000 clones, around 80% found once; its top ten account for 7% to 10%. Sequenced input: peripheral blood. Every receptor here comes from a woman between 50 and 59 years old with acute or convalescent COVID-19.

This rearrangement joins TRBV24-1 to TRBJ1-5; TRBD1 is a possible D gene (5 bases). The CDR3 is 15 residues long. Germline loops: CDR1 KGHDR, CDR2 SFDVKD. Trimming took 7 bases from V and 9 from J, leaving 21 bases between them. CDR3 loop: CATSPNAWVGGPQHF. As DNA, the CDR3 is TGTGCCACCAGCCCTAATGCTTGGGTCGGGGGGCCCCAGCATTTT.

This clone was found a few times. The chain links TRBV28 to TRBJ1-2; D may be TRBD1 (5 bases). The CDR3 is made up of 16 amino acids. The germline V gene encodes CDR1 MDHEN and CDR2 SYDVKM. Trimming shortened V by 5 bases and J by 5 bases, and 21 bases separated the two germline ends. CDR3 protein: CASSPGDEADGYGYTF. CDR3 nucleotide sequence: TGTGCCAGCAGTCCGGGGGACGAGGCCGATGGGTATGGCTACACCTTC.

The chain carries TRBV19 and TRBJ2-3; perhaps TRBD2 as D (5 bases). Germline CDR1 and CDR2: LNHDA and SQIVND (reference sequence). Trimming took 1 base from V and 6 from J, leaving 8 bases between them. The CDR3 runs 13 residues. CDR3 residues: CASSIGRRDTQYF. CDR3 in DNA: TGTGCCAGTAGTATAGGGAGGAGGGATACGCAGTATTTT.

V and J are TRBV5-1 and TRBJ2-1, with 8 bases aligning to TRBD2. Germline V lookup: CDR1 SGHRS, CDR2 YFSETQ. Trimming took 0 bases from V and 0 from J; bases not matched to a gene: 14. The CDR3 has 20 amino acids. This CDR3 reads CASSLALFSPSGPSYNEQFF. The CDR3 bases are TGCGCCAGCAGCTTGGCCCTTTTCTCCCCTAGCGGGCCCTCCTACAATGAGCAGTTCTTC.

There are a few counts of this clone. This chain joins TRBV19 and TRBJ2-2; TRBD1 matches 7 bases. This CDR3 contains 14 residues. Germline V CDR1 and CDR2: LNHDA, SQIVND (reference sequence). V trimming: 7 bases; J trimming: 1 base; junction bases outside the gene matches: 3. CDR3 in amino acids: CASIGTVNTGELFF. The CDR3 bases are TGTGCCAGTATTGGGACAGTGAACACCGGGGAGCTGTTTTTT.

J is TRBJ2-2 and V is TRBV6-5, with 9 bases aligning to TRBD2. Germline V lookup: CDR1 MNHEY, CDR2 SVGAGI. The V and J ends lost 2 bases and 6 bases, in that order; junction bases with no gene match: 4. The CDR3 totals 15 residues. This CDR3 reads CASSYGLAGPGELFF. The CDR3 DNA is TGTGCCAGCAGTTACGGGCTAGCGGGACCCGGGGAGCTGTTTTTT.

This chain connects TRBV28 to TRBJ1-4, with D possibly being TRBD1 (5 bases). From germline, CDR1 is MDHEN and CDR2 SYDVKM. With 4 bases removed from V and 0 bases from J, the gap between germline ends came to 15 bases. CDR3 length equals 17 residues. CDR3 nucleotide sequence: TGTGCCAGCAGTTCTATCTATAGGGGTGCAACTAATGAAAAACTGTTTTTT. Residues: CASSSIYRGATNEKLFF. Variable domain in full (rest from reference TRBV28 and TRBJ1-4): DVKVTQSSRYLVKRTGEKVFLECVQDMDHENMFWYRQDPGLGLRLIYFSYDVKMKEKGDIPEGYSVSREKKERFSLILESASTNQTSMYLCASSSIYRGATNEKLFFGSGTQLSVL.

The chain has TRBV12-3 or TRBV12-4 and TRBJ2-1, with 9 bases aligning to TRBD1. Trimming took 5 bases from V and 8 from J; bases not matched to a gene: 1. CDR3 length: 12 residues. The CDR3 reads CASSTGGDEQFF. For the CDR3, the DNA is TGTGCCAGCAGTACAGGGGGCGATGAGCAGTTCTTC.

Concerning this clone: The junction does not match germline at one end; this may be a read error. The chain links TRBV4-2 to TRBJ1-6; 7 positions agree with TRBD1. Germline V gene data show CDR1 as LGHNA and CDR2 as YNFKEQ. The CDR3 extends over 14 amino acids. This chain's CDR3 is CASRQGGSNSPLHF. The CDR3, as DNA: TGTGCCAGCAGGCAAGGGGGCTCGAATTCACCCCTCCACTTT.

The J gene is TRBJ2-3, the V gene TRBV5-1; maybe TRBD1 (6 bases). V was pared by 6 bases and J by 4 bases, with 18 bases between. The CDR3 runs 15 residues. Germline assignment: CDR1 SGHRS and CDR2 YFSETQ. This CDR3 is CASTPARGIADTQYF. Written as DNA, the CDR3 is TGCGCCAGCACCCCGGCCAGGGGAATTGCAGATACGCAGTATTTT.

This clone was seen a few times. The chain combines TRBV11-2 with TRBJ2-5; 11 bases are a match to TRBD1. Germline values: CDR1 SGHAT, CDR2 FQNNGV. V shed 7 bases, J shed 4 bases, and the junction held 11 bases outside the gene matches. The CDR3 length is 16 residues. The CDR3 DNA is TGTGCCAGCACCCCCGGGGACAGGGGGTTTCGAGAGACCCAGTACTTC. Its translation is CASTPGDRGFRETQYF.

This clone was picked up many times. The chain is built from TRBV19 and TRBJ1-5; no firm D call. The CDR3 contains 14 residues. V was cut by 3 bases and J by 0 bases, with 6 bases left in between. In germline, CDR1 is LNHDA, CDR2 SQIVND (reference sequence). The CDR3, as DNA: TGTGCCAGTAGTATGAGGTTTAGCAATCAGCCCCAGCATTTT. Translating it yields CASSMRFSNQPQHF.

The chain employs TRBV9 and TRBJ1-2; maybe TRBD1 (5 bases). Per germline, CDR1 SGDLS and CDR2 YYNGEE. The length of the CDR3 is 15 residues. Trimming shortened V by 4 bases and J by 6 bases, and 19 bases separated the two germline ends. As DNA, the CDR3 is TGTGCCAGCAGCTTTCGAGCTACAGGTTTTGATGGCTACACCTTC. Protein sequence: CASSFRATGFDGYTF.

The V call is TRBV6-1, the J call TRBJ1-1; no clear D gene. Germline V gene sequence: CDR1 MNHNS, CDR2 SASEGT. The length of the CDR3 is 16 residues. Trimming stripped 1 base from V and 3 bases from J, with 15 bases between. CDR3 bases: TGTGCCAGCAGTGAAGACGTATGGCAGATGGACACTGAAGCTTTCTTT. Amino acid sequence: CASSEDVWQMDTEAFF.

The chain carries TRBV5-1 and TRBJ2-2; unclear D gene. Trimming left V 4 bases short and J 1 base short, with 11 bases between. Germline V gene lookup returns CDR1 SGHRS and CDR2 YFSETQ. The CDR3 extends over 15 amino acids. The CDR3 DNA follows: TGCGCCAGCAGCCCGGATACAGAGAACACCGGGGAGCTGTTTTTT. It translates to CASSPDTENTGELFF.

As to this clone: A junction end diverges from the germline sequence, so it may reflect a read error. V usage is TRBV14 and J usage is TRBJ2-1, with 10 bases matching TRBD1. The CDR3 contains 18 residues. Germline V gene sequence: CDR1 SGHDN, CDR2 FVKESK. The CDR3 region is CASSQALGDRGPRGEQFF. The CDR3 bases are TGTGCCAGCAGTCAAGCCCTAGGGGACAGGGGCCCCCGTGGTGAGCAGTTCTTC.

V usage is TRBV29-1 and J usage is TRBJ2-2; TRBD2 might be the D (6 bases). The CDR3 consists of 12 residues. V lost 6 bases and J lost 6, with 11 bases in between. From germline, CDR1 is SQVTM and CDR2 ANQGSEA. The CDR3 loop is CSVTRDSGELFF. The CDR3 bases are TGCAGCGTCACGAGGGACTCCGGGGAGCTGTTTTTT.

The chain has TRBV7-9 and TRBJ1-2; possibly TRBD1 for D (6 bases). The CDR3 covers 12 residues. Between the trimmed V and J ends, which lost 5 bases and 6 bases, there was a span of 10 bases. Germline V gene lookup returns CDR1 SEHNR and CDR2 FQNEAQ (reference sequence). The CDR3 coding sequence is TGTGCCAGCAGCGTTAACAGGGATGGCTACACCTTC. Translating gives CASSVNRDGYTF.

The genes are TRBV7-2 and TRBJ2-7, with 13 bases fitting TRBD2. The V and J ends lost 4 bases and 2 bases, in that order; junction bases with no gene match: 5. CDR1 SGHTA and CDR2 FQGNSA come from the germline V gene. CDR3 length equals 16 residues. The CDR3 loop is CASSSRTSGRTYEQYF. DNA of the CDR3: TGTGCCAGCAGCTCTAGGACTAGCGGGAGAACCTACGAGCAGTACTTC.

This chain connects TRBV5-1 to TRBJ2-7, with TRBD1 matching over 10 bases. Germline V lookup: CDR1 SGHRS, CDR2 YFSETQ. The CDR3 is 17 amino acids. The J segment lost 3 bases and the V segment lost 8 bases, leaving 17 bases of the junction unmatched. This CDR3 is CASSRGTGDGSFYEQYF. CDR3 bases: TGCGCCAGTTCCAGAGGGACAGGGGACGGCTCGTTCTACGAGCAGTACTTC.